Following are 15 T cell receptor beta chains from one sample sequenced in a study of blood T cell repertoires in COVID-19. Sequenced by immunoSEQ multiplex PCR; TCRdb stores in-frame clones only, minus some. The sample lists around 170,000 clones; approximately 85% were seen once. The sequencing sample was made of PBMCs or T cells enriched from blood (not recorded which). The receptors were gathered from a woman aged 18 to 35 who had recovered from COVID-19.

The chain combines TRBV4-1 with TRBJ2-3; 10 positions agree with TRBD2. V dropped 0 bases and J dropped 6; count of bases not matched to a gene: 6. The CDR3 totals 16 residues. Looked up from germline, CDR1 is MGHRA and CDR2 is YSYEKL. CDR3 protein: CASSQDPSGGADTQYF. In nucleotides, the CDR3 is TGCGCCAGCAGCCAAGACCCCAGCGGGGGGGCCGATACGCAGTATTTT.

CDR3 nucleotides: TGTGCCAGCTCACCACCAGCGGGGGCAGATACGCAGTATTTT. Translating gives CASSPPAGADTQYF. This chain joins TRBV18 and TRBJ2-3; 8 nucleotides line up with TRBD2. Germline loops: CDR1 KGHSH, CDR2 LQKENI. J lost 4 bases, V lost 0 bases, and 0 bases had no gene match. This CDR3 region has 14 residues. Combining the CDR3 with reference TRBV18 and TRBJ2-3 gives the whole variable domain NAGVMQNPRHLVRRRGQEARLRCSPMKGHSHVYWYRQLPEEGLKFMVYLQKENIIDESGMPKERFSAEFPKEGPSILRIQQVVRGDSAAYFCASSPPAGADTQYFGPGTRLTVL.

This clone turned up a few times. The chain recombines TRBV28 with TRBJ2-6, with 10 bases identical to TRBD1. V shed 8 bases, J shed 0 bases, and the junction held 4 bases outside the gene matches. Germline CDR1 is MDHEN and CDR2 is SYDVKM. The CDR3 is made up of 16 amino acids. The DNA of the CDR3 is TGTGCCAGCGGGACAGGGGACTTCTCTGGGGCCAACGTCCTGACTTTC. Translated, it gives CASGTGDFSGANVLTF. Based on the CDR3 plus reference TRBV28 and TRBJ2-6, the full variable domain is DVKVTQSSRYLVKRTGEKVFLECVQDMDHENMFWYRQDPGLGLRLIYFSYDVKMKEKGDIPEGYSVSREKKERFSLILESASTNQTSMYLCASGTGDFSGANVLTFGAGSRLTVL.

The chain couples TRBV18 to TRBJ1-5, with D perhaps TRBD1 (5 bases). Germline CDR1 is KGHSH and CDR2 is LQKENI. The V and J ends lost 0 bases and 3 bases respectively, with 18 bases between them. The CDR3 is 18 residues long. The CDR3 sequence: CASSPPVGGEDSNQPQHF. The CDR3 DNA is TGTGCCAGCTCACCACCGGTCGGAGGGGAAGATTCCAATCAGCCCCAGCATTTT.

The CDR3, as DNA: TGCGCCAGCAGCTTGGGCCCCACAGGGGGCGGCAACTATGGCTACACCTTC. It yields the protein CASSLGPTGGGNYGYTF. The gene calls are TRBV5-1 and TRBJ1-2; 9 bases are shared with TRBD1. This CDR3 contains 17 residues. CDR1 and CDR2 (germline): SGHRS, YFSETQ. The ends lost 0 bases at V and 2 bases at J; junction bases unmatched: 8. The full variable domain, its missing parts supplied by reference TRBV5-1 and TRBJ1-2, is KAGVTQTPRYLIKTRGQQVTLSCSPISGHRSVSWYQQTPGQGLQFLFEYFSETQRNKGNFPGRFSGRQFSNSRSEMNVSTLELGDSALYLCASSLGPTGGGNYGYTFGSGTRLTVV.

V gene TRBV7-2 combines with J gene TRBJ1-4, with no clear D. V shed 1 base and J shed 6 bases, with 12 bases lying between them. Germline V gene sequence: CDR1 SGHTA, CDR2 FQGNSA. CDR3 size: 15 residues. CDR3 amino acids: CASSLGFGRDEKLFF. The CDR3 nucleotides are TGTGCCAGCAGCTTAGGGTTTGGGAGAGATGAAAAACTGTTTTTT.

The chain joins TRBV5-8 to TRBJ1-4; D may be TRBD1 (6 bases). Per the germline V gene, CDR1 is SGHTS and CDR2 is YDEGEE. V gave up 3 bases and J gave up 3 bases, with 15 bases separating them. This CDR3 has 16 residues. This CDR3 is CASSSAAGAPNEKLFF. The CDR3 bases are TGTGCCAGCAGCTCCGCCGCGGGGGCGCCTAATGAAAAACTGTTTTTT.

The chain couples TRBV28 to TRBJ2-5, with a possible D match to TRBD2 (5 bases). Looked up from germline, CDR1 is MDHEN and CDR2 is SYDVKM. The V gene lost 6 bases and the J gene lost 5 bases, with 22 bases spanning the gap. The CDR3 runs 16 residues. CDR3 coding DNA: TGTGCCAGCAGCCCCGGGGAAGGGATTAGTCAGGAGACCCAGTACTTC. It encodes CASSPGEGISQETQYF.

The rearrangement links TRBV7-9 to TRBJ1-6; D not certain. CDR1 and CDR2 from the germline V gene are SEHNR and FQNEAQ (reference sequence). This CDR3 contains 16 residues. The V end lost 4 bases, the J end lost 6 bases, and 16 bases lay between the germline ends. The CDR3 reads CASSSLALSTNSPLHF. CDR3 coding DNA: TGTGCCAGCAGCTCCCTGGCTCTGTCAACTAATTCACCCCTCCACTTT.

This chain links TRBV27 with TRBJ1-1, with D perhaps TRBD1 (5 bases). Trimming took 7 bases from V and 5 from J, leaving 17 bases between them. The CDR3 runs 14 residues. The germline CDR1 and CDR2 sequences are MNHEY and SMNVEV (reference sequence). The CDR3 here is CASMSRGGETEAFF. CDR3 DNA sequence: TGTGCCAGCATGTCGCGGGGGGGAGAGACTGAAGCTTTCTTT.

The J gene is TRBJ2-1, the V gene TRBV2, with 7 bases matching TRBD2. Trimming removed 5 bases from V and 4 bases from J; junction bases left unmatched: 5. CDR1 and CDR2 from the germline V gene are SNHLY and FYNNEI. CDR3 size: 14 residues. CDR3 in amino acids: CASSLREEYNEQFF. The CDR3 DNA reads TGTGCCAGCAGTCTCCGGGAGGAGTACAATGAGCAGTTCTTC.

This sequence joins TRBV30 and TRBJ2-5; the match to TRBD1 covers 7 bases. This CDR3 is built from 14 residues. Looked up from germline, CDR1 is GTSNPN and CDR2 is SVGIG (reference sequence). Trimming took 8 bases from V and 5 from J; bases not matched to a gene: 14. CDR3 sequence: CAGNRGLATETQYF. DNA for the CDR3: TGTGCCGGGAACAGGGGCCTCGCGACGGAGACCCAGTACTTC.

The rearrangement joins TRBV7-2 to TRBJ2-1; TRBD2 matches 10 bases. CDR1 and CDR2 from the germline V gene are SGHTA and FQGNSA. After removal of 4 bases from V and 0 bases from J, the junction contained 6 bases not matched to a gene. CDR3 length equals 17 residues. The CDR3 nucleotides read TGTGCCAGCAGCTCAACATTAGCGGGGGGCTCCTACAATGAGCAGTTCTTC. This translates into CASSSTLAGGSYNEQFF.

The chain joins TRBV10-3 to TRBJ1-2; D is unclear. V lost 2 bases and J 0 bases, leaving 13 bases between the germline ends. CDR1 and CDR2 from the germline V gene are ENHRY and SYGVKD. The CDR3 runs 16 residues. The CDR3 loop reads CAISEIEGDTNYGYTF. CDR3 sequence (DNA): TGTGCCATCAGTGAGATTGAGGGAGATACTAACTATGGCTACACCTTC.

The chain has TRBV7-6 and TRBJ2-2; 9 bases are shared with TRBD1. The V gene's germline CDR1 is SGHVS and CDR2 FNYEAQ. CDR3 size: 16 residues. J gave up 4 bases and V 6 bases, and 9 bases lay outside the gene matches. This CDR3 reads CASSPRDRVGTGELFF. In nucleotides, the CDR3 is TGTGCCAGCAGTCCCCGGGACAGGGTTGGCACCGGGGAGCTGTTTTTT.